A selection of T cell receptor beta chains follows, all from one sample in a study of blood T cell repertoires in COVID-19. Only in-frame clones appear in the TCRdb table, and some are missing; sequencing was by immunoSEQ multiplex PCR. The sample carries some 70,000 clones, 73% recorded once. Material for sequencing was peripheral blood. These receptors came from a man in his 60s with acute or convalescent COVID-19. The CDR3 runs from the conserved cysteine through the conserved F or W. The D gene is left open where the match is weak. Clone size is shown for a subset of rows, as once, few, many or a class of expanded clone.

d_gene: NA; len: 13; j_gene: TRBJ1-1; abundance: medium-sized; v_gene: TRBV5-8; CDR3nt: TGTGCCAGCATCCCAGACTTGAACACTGAAGCTTTCTTT; CDR3aa: CASIPDLNTEAFF
d_gene: TRBD2; len: 19; j_gene: TRBJ2-2; abundance: NA; v_gene: TRBV19; CDR3nt: TGTGCCAGTAACGGAAGAGCAACCTTAGCGGGGGGGCGTACCGGGGAGCTGTTTTTT; CDR3aa: CASNGRATLAGGRTGELFF
d_gene: NA; len: 13; j_gene: TRBJ2-3; abundance: NA; v_gene: TRBV19; CDR3nt: TGTGCCAGTAGTATCGGACAGCAATATACGCAGTATTTT; CDR3aa: CASSIGQQYTQYF
d_gene: NA; len: 13; j_gene: TRBJ2-2; abundance: NA; v_gene: TRBV18; CDR3nt: TGTGCCAGCTCACCACCTTCCTTGGGGGAGCTGTTTTTT; CDR3aa: CASSPPSLGELFF
d_gene: TRBD2; len: 15; j_gene: TRBJ2-2; abundance: NA; v_gene: TRBV29-1; CDR3nt: TGCAGCGTAAACCCAGGGAGGGGTAGCACCGGGGAGCTGTTTTTT; CDR3aa: CSVNPGRGSTGELFF
d_gene: TRBD2; len: 14; j_gene: TRBJ2-1; abundance: NA; v_gene: TRBV11-2; CDR3nt: TGTGCCAGCAGCAAGGTTAGCGGGGACAATGAGCAGTTCTTC; CDR3aa: CASSKVSGDNEQFF
d_gene: NA; len: 13; j_gene: TRBJ1-1; abundance: NA; v_gene: TRBV19; CDR3nt: TGTGCCAGTAGTGAGGTGGCGGGGAGTGAAGCTTTCTTT; CDR3aa: CASSEVAGSEAFF
d_gene: TRBD2; len: 15; j_gene: TRBJ2-2; abundance: NA; v_gene: TRBV20-1; CDR3nt: TGCAGTGCTAGTAGCGGGGGGGTGAACACCGGGGAGCTGTTTTTT; CDR3aa: CSASSGGVNTGELFF
d_gene: NA; len: 14; j_gene: TRBJ2-3; abundance: NA; v_gene: TRBV7-3; CDR3nt: TGTGCCAGCAGCTTGGGCCCAGCGGACGATACGCAGTATTTT; CDR3aa: CASSLGPADDTQYF
d_gene: TRBD1; len: 15; j_gene: TRBJ2-2; abundance: NA; v_gene: TRBV18; CDR3nt: TGTGCCAGCTCACCACTGCAGGGGGCCGCCGGGGAGCTGTTTTTT; CDR3aa: CASSPLQGAAGELFF
d_gene: NA; len: 15; j_gene: TRBJ2-2; abundance: NA; v_gene: TRBV4-1; CDR3nt: TGCGCCAGCAGCCCCGAGGGGGGGGACACCGGGGAGCTGTTTTTT; CDR3aa: CASSPEGGDTGELFF
d_gene: NA; len: 17; j_gene: TRBJ1-5; abundance: NA; v_gene: TRBV21-1; CDR3nt: TGTGCCAGCAGCTTTAATCGGGGAGGGGGGGGAAATCAGCCCCAGCATTTT; CDR3aa: CASSFNRGGGGNQPQHF
d_gene: TRBD2; len: 14; j_gene: TRBJ2-3; abundance: NA; v_gene: TRBV5-1; CDR3nt: TGCGCCAGCAAACGGACTAGCGGGACAGATACGCAGTATTTT; CDR3aa: CASKRTSGTDTQYF
d_gene: TRBD1; len: 18; j_gene: TRBJ1-5; abundance: many; v_gene: TRBV24-1; CDR3nt: TGTGCCACCAGTGATTTGGAGGACAGGGCGTATAGCAATCAGCCCCAGCATTTT; CDR3aa: CATSDLEDRAYSNQPQHF
d_gene: TRBD1; len: 14; j_gene: TRBJ1-2; abundance: few; v_gene: TRBV6-6; CDR3nt: TGTGCCAGCAGTACCCGGACAGGGAGGGGTGGCTACACCTTC; CDR3aa: CASSTRTGRGGYTF
d_gene: TRBD1; len: 18; j_gene: TRBJ2-4; abundance: NA; v_gene: TRBV15; CDR3nt: TGTGCCACCAGCGGGGGGGTGGCGGGACAGGGTTTTGGGGGCATTCAGTACTTC; CDR3aa: CATSGGVAGQGFGGIQYF
d_gene: TRBD1; len: 15; j_gene: TRBJ1-5; abundance: NA; v_gene: TRBV27; CDR3nt: TGTGCCAGCAGTGATGGACAGGGGGCTTGGCAGCCCCAGCATTTT; CDR3aa: CASSDGQGAWQPQHF
d_gene: TRBD2; len: 15; j_gene: TRBJ2-1; abundance: NA; v_gene: TRBV2; CDR3nt: TGTGCCAGCAGTGAAGCTAGCGGGAGTTTCAATGAGCAGTTCTTC; CDR3aa: CASSEASGSFNEQFF
d_gene: NA; len: 16; j_gene: TRBJ1-4; abundance: NA; v_gene: TRBV4-1; CDR3nt: TGCGCCAGCAGCCAAGATAGAAGGGAGACTAATGAAAAACTGTTTTTT; CDR3aa: CASSQDRRETNEKLFF
d_gene: TRBD1; len: 16; j_gene: TRBJ2-2; abundance: NA; v_gene: TRBV27; CDR3nt: TGTGCCAGCAGTCGACGGGACAGGGTAGAGGCCGGGGAGCTGTTTTTT; CDR3aa: CASSRRDRVEAGELFF
d_gene: TRBD1; len: 15; j_gene: TRBJ2-3; abundance: NA; v_gene: TRBV10-1; CDR3nt: TGCGCCAGCAGTGACCTACAGGGGAGCACAGATACGCAGTATTTT; CDR3aa: CASSDLQGSTDTQYF
d_gene: TRBD1; len: 14; j_gene: TRBJ1-1; abundance: NA; v_gene: TRBV6-5; CDR3nt: TGTGCCAGCAGTCCCGACAGGGTAGGCACTGAAGCTTTCTTT; CDR3aa: CASSPDRVGTEAFF
d_gene: NA; len: 13; j_gene: TRBJ2-5; abundance: NA; v_gene: TRBV7-2; CDR3nt: TGTGCCAGCAGCTTAAACTGGAGAGAGACCCAGTACTTC; CDR3aa: CASSLNWRETQYF
d_gene: TRBD2; len: 13; j_gene: TRBJ2-5; abundance: NA; v_gene: TRBV7-3; CDR3nt: TGTGCCAGCAGCTTACTGGGGGGGGAGACCCAGTACTTC; CDR3aa: CASSLLGGETQYF
d_gene: NA; len: 19; j_gene: TRBJ2-2; abundance: NA; v_gene: TRBV6-4; CDR3nt: TGTGCCAGCAGTGACTCGAGCGGGCTTGGAAGGGAGGTCACCGGGGAGCTGTTTTTT; CDR3aa: CASSDSSGLGREVTGELFF
d_gene: NA; len: 15; j_gene: TRBJ2-3; abundance: NA; v_gene: TRBV2; CDR3nt: TGTGCCAGCAGTTTAAGGCAGGCTAACACAGATACGCAGTATTTT; CDR3aa: CASSLRQANTDTQYF
d_gene: NA; len: 12; j_gene: TRBJ1-1; abundance: NA; v_gene: TRBV28; CDR3nt: TGTGCCAGCAGCCCTCGAGACATTGAAGCTTTCTTT; CDR3aa: CASSPRDIEAFF
d_gene: TRBD2; len: 18; j_gene: TRBJ2-5; abundance: NA; v_gene: TRBV3-1/TRBV3-2; CDR3nt: TGTGCCAGCAGCCCCGGGTGGGGTAGCGGGGGGACGTATGAGACCCAGTACTTC; CDR3aa: CASSPGWGSGGTYETQYF
d_gene: NA; len: 17; j_gene: TRBJ2-6; abundance: NA; v_gene: TRBV7-8; CDR3nt: TGTGCCAGCAGCTTAGTAGGGGGTCCTGTCGGGGCCAACGCCCTGACTTTC; CDR3aa: CASSLVGGPVGANALTF
d_gene: TRBD1; len: 14; j_gene: TRBJ2-5; abundance: NA; v_gene: TRBV19; CDR3nt: TGTGCCAGTAGTACGGGACAGTTAAAAGAGACCCAGTACTTC; CDR3aa: CASSTGQLKETQYF
d_gene: TRBD2; len: 16; j_gene: TRBJ2-1; abundance: NA; v_gene: TRBV15; CDR3nt: TGTGCCACCAGCAGAGTTTTAGCGGGGGGCGGGGATGAGCAGTTCTTC; CDR3aa: CATSRVLAGGGDEQFF
d_gene: NA; len: 11; j_gene: TRBJ1-1; abundance: few; v_gene: TRBV2; CDR3nt: TGTGCCAGCAGTGAAGGGCGGAGAGCTTTCTTT; CDR3aa: CASSEGRRAFF
d_gene: TRBD1; len: 15; j_gene: TRBJ1-2; abundance: NA; v_gene: TRBV11-2; CDR3nt: TGTGCCAGCAGCCCCGGGACAGGGGGCGCGGAAGGCTACACCTTC; CDR3aa: CASSPGTGGAEGYTF
d_gene: NA; len: 14; j_gene: TRBJ2-3; abundance: NA; v_gene: TRBV30; CDR3nt: TGTGCCTGGAGTGTGGGCAGCAGCACAGATACGCAGTATTTT; CDR3aa: CAWSVGSSTDTQYF
d_gene: NA; len: 14; j_gene: TRBJ1-1; abundance: few; v_gene: TRBV10-3; CDR3nt: TGTGCCATCAGGGAGGGGTTGGGAGACACTGAAGCTTTCTTT; CDR3aa: CAIREGLGDTEAFF
d_gene: NA; len: 16; j_gene: TRBJ2-5; abundance: NA; v_gene: TRBV28; CDR3nt: TGTGCCAGCAGTTTAAATCCCAGGGTCAGCCAAGAGACCCAGTACTTC; CDR3aa: CASSLNPRVSQETQYF
d_gene: NA; len: 14; j_gene: TRBJ2-1; abundance: NA; v_gene: TRBV5-1; CDR3nt: TGCGCCAGCAGCCAACTTAGTGGGCACAATGAGCAGTTCTTC; CDR3aa: CASSQLSGHNEQFF
d_gene: TRBD2; len: 17; j_gene: TRBJ2-3; abundance: NA; v_gene: TRBV30; CDR3nt: TGTGCCTGGAGTGTAGGGAGAGCGGGGAGGAGCACAGATACGCAGTATTTT; CDR3aa: CAWSVGRAGRSTDTQYF
d_gene: NA; len: 15; j_gene: TRBJ2-2; abundance: NA; v_gene: TRBV5-4; CDR3nt: TGTGCCAGCAGCTTGGTTGGGGCGGCGACCGGGGAGCTGTTTTTT; CDR3aa: CASSLVGAATGELFF
d_gene: TRBD2; len: 15; j_gene: TRBJ2-1; abundance: NA; v_gene: TRBV3-1/TRBV3-2; CDR3nt: TGTGCCAGCAGCCAAGGGACTAGCGTCTACAATGAGCAGTTCTTC; CDR3aa: CASSQGTSVYNEQFF
d_gene: TRBD1; len: 15; j_gene: TRBJ2-7; abundance: NA; v_gene: TRBV7-2; CDR3nt: TGTGCCAGCAGCTTATTCGGACAGGGTGGCGGCGAGCAGTACTTC; CDR3aa: CASSLFGQGGGEQYF
d_gene: TRBD1; len: 15; j_gene: TRBJ2-7; abundance: NA; v_gene: TRBV5-6; CDR3nt: TGTGCCAGCAGCTTGATTCCGGGACAGGGATACGAGCAGTACTTC; CDR3aa: CASSLIPGQGYEQYF